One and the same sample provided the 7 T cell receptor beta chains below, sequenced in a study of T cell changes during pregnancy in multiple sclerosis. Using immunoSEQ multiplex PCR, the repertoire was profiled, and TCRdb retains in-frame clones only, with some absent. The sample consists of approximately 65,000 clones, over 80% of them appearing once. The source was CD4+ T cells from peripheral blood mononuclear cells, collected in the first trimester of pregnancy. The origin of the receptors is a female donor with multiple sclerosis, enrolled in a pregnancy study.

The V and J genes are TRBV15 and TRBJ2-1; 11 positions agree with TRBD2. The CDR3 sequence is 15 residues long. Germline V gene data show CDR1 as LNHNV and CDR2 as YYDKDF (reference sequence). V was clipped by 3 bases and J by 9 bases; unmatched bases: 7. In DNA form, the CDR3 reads TGTGCCACCAGCAGGGATAGCGGGGGGGCCTCTGAGCAGTTCTTC. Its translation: CATSRDSGGASEQFF.

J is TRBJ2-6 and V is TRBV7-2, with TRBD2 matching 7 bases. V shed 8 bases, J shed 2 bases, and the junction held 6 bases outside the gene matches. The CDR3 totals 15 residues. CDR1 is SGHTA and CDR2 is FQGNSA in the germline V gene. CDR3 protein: CASARAGAGANVLTF. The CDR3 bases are TGTGCCAGCGCCAGGGCGGGGGCTGGGGCCAACGTCCTGACTTTC.

The CDR3 sequence is CASSLGADTQYF. The CDR3 DNA follows: TGTGCCAGCAGCTTAGGAGCAGATACGCAGTATTTT. The chain employs TRBV7-2 and TRBJ2-3; D unclear. CDR1 and CDR2 from the germline V gene are SGHTA and FQGNSA. Trimming left V 1 base short and J 4 bases short, with 3 bases between. The CDR3 totals 12 residues.

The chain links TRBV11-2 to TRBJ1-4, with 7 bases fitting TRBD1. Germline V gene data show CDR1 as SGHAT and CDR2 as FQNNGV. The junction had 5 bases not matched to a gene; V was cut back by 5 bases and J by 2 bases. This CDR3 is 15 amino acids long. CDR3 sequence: CASSRTTGTNEKLFF. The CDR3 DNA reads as TGTGCCAGCAGCCGTACGACAGGGACTAATGAAAAACTGTTTTTT.

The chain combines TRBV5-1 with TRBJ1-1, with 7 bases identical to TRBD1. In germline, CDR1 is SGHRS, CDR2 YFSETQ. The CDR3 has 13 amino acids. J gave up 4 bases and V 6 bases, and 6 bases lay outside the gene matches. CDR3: CASTPGTATEAFF. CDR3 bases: TGCGCCAGCACCCCAGGGACAGCCACTGAAGCTTTCTTT.

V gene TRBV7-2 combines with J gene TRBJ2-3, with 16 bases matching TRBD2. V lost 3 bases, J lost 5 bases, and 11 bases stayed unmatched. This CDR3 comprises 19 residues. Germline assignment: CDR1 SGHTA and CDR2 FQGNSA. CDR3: CASSLLSGLAGGVGDTQYF. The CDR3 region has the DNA TGTGCCAGCAGCTTGCTCTCGGGACTAGCGGGGGGGGTGGGAGATACGCAGTATTTT.

Here the CDR3 DNA reads TGTGCCAGCAGCTCGGCGGACAGGGGGGTTATGGAGACCCAGTACTTC. Its translation is CASSSADRGVMETQYF. The chain combines TRBV7-8 with TRBJ2-5; 10 positions match TRBD1. The CDR3 totals 16 residues. The ends lost 4 bases at V and 5 bases at J; junction bases unmatched: 10. The germline V gene has CDR1 SGHVS and CDR2 FQNEAQ. The whole variable domain, remainder taken from reference TRBV7-8 and TRBJ2-5, is GAGVSQSPRYKVAKRGQDVALRCDPISGHVSLFWYQQALGQGPEFLTYFQNEAQLDKSGLPSDRFFAERPEGSVSTLKIQRTQQEDSAVYLCASSSADRGVMETQYFGPGTRLLVL.